This note documents a single T cell receptor (beta chain) sequence. Germline V lookup: CDR1 MDHEN, CDR2 SYDVKM. J gave up 6 bases and V 6 bases, and 6 bases lay outside the gene matches. The CDR3 covers 13 residues. The data were taken from a study of OX40 agonist ivuxolimab in advanced cancers. Clones were read by immunoSEQ multiplex PCR, and TCRdb kept only the in-frame ones, dropping some. The sample shows some 90,000 clones, around 90% of them seen only once. The rearrangement links TRBV28 to TRBJ2-3; 7 bases map to TRBD2. This sequence originates from an adult with an advanced solid tumor such as melanoma, head and neck, liver or kidney cancer. This specimen consisted of CD4+ or CD8+ T cells sorted from blood, obtained in a trial of the OX40 agonist ivuxolimab. The CDR3 nucleotides read TGTGCCAGCAGCCTTACTAGCGTGGATACGCAGTATTTT. It translates to CASSLTSVDTQYF.